One T cell receptor beta chain is described in this entry. Its antigen is unknown. No much larger clone exists at a distance of one base, and base qualities are not known. TCRbeta CDR3 regions were sequenced with the immunoSEQ Assay. After extraction, genomic DNA underwent amplification by bias-controlled multiplex PCR, followed by high-throughput sequencing. The original pipeline was this. To quantify the absolute abundance of every unique TCRbeta CDR3 region, sequences were collapsed and filtered. Usable DNA was measured by amplifying reference genes present in all nucleated cells, and TCRbeta template counts were normalized to that usable DNA to estimate T cell fraction. Repertoire TCRs were annotated as SARS-CoV-2-specific when V gene, CDR3 amino acid sequence and J gene were exactly matched to a known reactive TCR set. The reference SARS-CoV-2 TCR set came from MIRA and was filtered for enrichment in COVID-19-positive ImmuneCODE repertoires, removing public or cross-reactive TCRs. Using the MIRA antigens, annotated TCRs were further analysed by specific ORF or by position within an ORF. Breadth was defined as annotated unique rearrangements over total unique productive rearrangements; depth was the summed frequency of those rearrangements. Two-sided Wilcoxon rank-sum tests were used to compare TCR breadth between groups. This is the immuneACCESS table as TCRdb keeps it, with only in-frame sequences that have V and J called. A part of the clones is gone; compared with another copy, unresolved V genes explain less than half, and the rest is unexplained. V and J calls plus clone size are reproduced from that table; the DNA served to infer D and trimming. The sample data list nearly 400,000 clones, and over 75% of these were observed just once. The ten most abundant clones make up around 2% of the sample.

This entry belongs to a study of Ad26.COV2.S vaccination and SARS-CoV-2 variants (dated by TCRdb to about 2021). Context from the whole study: Donors in the vaccine arm were drawn from COV1001, a phase I-IIa trial of Ad26.COV2.S in healthy adults that was multicentre, randomized, double-blind and placebo-controlled. Dosing of Ad26.COV2.S was intramuscular, at either 5x10^10 or 1x10^11 viral particles, delivered as one shot or as two shots spaced 56 days apart. The specificity and breadth of SARS-CoV-2-reactive T cell receptors after Ad26.COV2.S vaccination were assessed by TCRbeta repertoire sequencing. A total of around 32 samples were included in the TCR-sequenced set, comprising around 20 Ad26.COV2.S vaccine recipients, 5 placebo recipients and 8 SARS-CoV-2 convalescent individuals. Trial participants were randomized into five groups of five: low-dose or high-dose Ad26.COV2.S given once or twice, or placebo on both occasions. Blinding of investigators to trial group allocation was maintained during experiments and outcome assessment. The research as a whole found: The authors noted that total T cell responses may have been underestimated by the TCR breadth and depth analyses. Higher spike-specific TCR breadth was observed in Ad26.COV2.S recipients than in placebo recipients (P = 0.0014). After vaccination, substantial breadth of spike-specific CD8+ and CD4+ T cell responses was reported. Vaccine and placebo recipients had similar non-spike TCR breadth, a finding consistent with the vaccine containing only spike. The study was not powered for comparison of responses between vaccine doses or regimens.

What this sample's treatment or condition label stands for: some 20 received Ad26.COV2.S at low or high dose, single or two shots; 5 received placebo; per-sample allocation not given. For vaccine and placebo recipients, the sequenced repertoires came from samples collected on day 63 after the first injection. Between 29 July and 7 August 2020, Cohort 1b enrolled some 25 adults aged 18-55 years at one site in Boston, USA. Ad26.COV2.S was a replication-incompetent adenovirus type 26 vector expressing a prefusion-stabilized SARS-CoV-2 spike protein from the original Wuhan strain. The CDR3 sequence holds 14 residues, the cysteine and phenylalanine included. Of all the DNA, just the CDR3 is kept, 42 bases in frame from base 1. From the germline V gene, CDR1 is SGDLS and CDR2 is YYNGEE. V drops 0 bases and J drops 4 bases, leaving 7 bases in between.

This chain joins TRBV9 to TRBJ2-2; a confident D gene designation cannot be given. The material was peripheral blood, obtained in a trial of Ad26.COV2.S vaccine versus placebo. The receptor comes from a person aged 18-65 years who received the Ad26.COV2.S COVID-19 vaccine or a placebo. This receptor carries the CDR3 CASSVGAGTGELFF. The nucleotide sequence reads as follows: TGTGCCAGCAGCGTAGGGGCAGGCACCGGGGAGCTGTTTTTT.